This T cell receptor beta chain was sequenced for a study of identical twins. Germline V gives CDR1 MDHEN, CDR2 SYDVKM. There are 12 residues in the CDR3. The germline V and J ends were trimmed by 8 bases and 8 bases, with 14 bases remaining between them. TCRdb re-called the 5' RACE reads with MiXCR, one entry per CDR3 protein. Of 700,000 or so distinct CDR3 sequences in the sample, 8% to 9% were seen once. Study observations and caveats: Beta clonotypes that were abundant in cord blood contained fewer insertions, a pattern absent from memory repertoires. Cross-sectional statistical analysis, not tracking of the same donors, underpinned the conclusions.

There are a few counts of this clonotype. Its antigen remains unidentified. A further study also used this sample, focusing on yellow fever vaccine responses in identical twins.

The sequence came from a young woman in good health. V and J are TRBV28 and TRBJ2-3; perhaps TRBD2 as D (6 bases). The material sequenced was PBMCs. The CDR3 region is CASRTGRGTQYF. DNA for the CDR3: TGTGCCAGCCGGACGGGGCGGGGTACGCAGTATTTT.